This TCR beta chain was found in a study of blood T cell repertoires in COVID-19. Data came from immunoSEQ multiplex PCR; TCRdb stores just in-frame clones and leaves some out. The data show about 130,000 clones, about four fifths seen once. Trimming at V came to 0 bases and at J to 7 bases, leaving 6 bases not matched to a gene. Per germline, CDR1 SGHVS and CDR2 FNYEAQ. The CDR3 runs 15 residues. The J gene is TRBJ2-1, the V gene TRBV7-6, with 7 bases aligning to TRBD2. Sequencing was performed on peripheral blood. This sequence originates from a middle-aged man with active or convalescent COVID-19. Here the CDR3 reads CASSLASSGVNEQFF. The DNA for the CDR3 is TGTGCCAGCAGCTTAGCTTCCAGCGGGGTGAATGAGCAGTTCTTC.